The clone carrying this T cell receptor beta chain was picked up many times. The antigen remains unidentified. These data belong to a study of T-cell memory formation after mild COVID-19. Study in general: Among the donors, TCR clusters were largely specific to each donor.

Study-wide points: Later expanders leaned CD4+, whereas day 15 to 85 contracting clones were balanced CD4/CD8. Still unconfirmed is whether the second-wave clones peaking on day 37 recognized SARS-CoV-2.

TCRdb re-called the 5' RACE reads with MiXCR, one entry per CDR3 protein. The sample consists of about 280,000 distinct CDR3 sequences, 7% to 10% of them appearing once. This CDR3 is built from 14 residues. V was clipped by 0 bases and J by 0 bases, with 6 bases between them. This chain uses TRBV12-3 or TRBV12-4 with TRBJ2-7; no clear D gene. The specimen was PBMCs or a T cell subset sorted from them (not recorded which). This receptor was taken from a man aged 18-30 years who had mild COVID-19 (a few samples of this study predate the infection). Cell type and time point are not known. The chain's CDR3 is CASSLASLSYEQYF. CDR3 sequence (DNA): TGTGCCAGCAGTTTAGCAAGCCTCTCCTACGAGCAGTACTTC.